The subject of this entry is one T cell receptor beta chain. Its antigen is undetermined. The method was immunoSEQ multiplex PCR; TCRdb's version includes in-frame clones alone and lacks a portion of them. The sample yields tens of thousands of clones, 94% seen once. The data stem from a study of T cell clonotyping in hematopoietic cell transplantation. General study points: At the given depth, recipient repertoires were over 95% de novo clonotypes. Cells were unsorted, so CD4 and CD8 contributions were not separated. After transplant, recipient diversity fell while pathologically expanded clonotypes grew through day 180. Broader posttransplant TCR repertoire diversity was predicted by graft donor and pretransplant recipient Inverse Simpson Index values.

CDR1 is LGHNA and CDR2 is YSLEER in the germline V gene. V was trimmed by 4 bases and J by 0 bases, leaving 15 bases between them. This CDR3 region has 16 residues. The chain uses TRBV4-3 and TRBJ1-2; D remains unclear. The receptor's source is a woman in her forties or fifties in good health. Some clones in this sample may be carry-over from other donors' samples. Material for sequencing was peripheral blood mononuclear cells. The CDR3 loop reads CASSPSHFFSNYGYTF. The CDR3 DNA sequence: TGCGCCAGCAGCCCATCTCATTTCTTCTCTAACTATGGCTACACCTTC.